These 8 T cell receptor beta chains originate from one sample sequenced in a study of T-cell memory formation after mild COVID-19. TCRdb reprocessed the 5' RACE reads via MiXCR and lists one record per CDR3 protein. The sample yields about 110,000 distinct CDR3 sequences, about a sixth seen once. Sequencing was done on a sample of PBMCs or a T cell subset sorted from them (not recorded which). Source of these receptors: a man aged 18 to 29 who had mild COVID-19 (a few samples of this study predate the infection). Cell type and time point are not known.

This chain connects TRBV7-9 to TRBJ1-1; a weak D match, TRBD1 (6 bases). Trimming left V 5 bases short and J 5 bases short, with 15 bases between. CDR3 length equals 14 residues. Germline values: CDR1 SEHNR, CDR2 FQNEAQ (reference sequence). CDR3 amino acids: CASSPLWGTTEAFF. The CDR3 DNA reads as TGTGCCAGCAGCCCCCTCTGGGGGACAACTGAAGCTTTCTTT.

This clonotype was recorded many times. The junction departs from the called germline gene at one end, perhaps through a read error. This chain links TRBV6-2 or TRBV6-3 with TRBJ1-2; possible D gene TRBD1, 5 bases. Germline CDR1 reads MNHEY; CDR2 reads SVGEGT. The CDR3 has 11 amino acids. CDR3 sequence reads: CASSQGDGYTF. CDR3 sequence (DNA): TGCGCCAGCAGCCAAGGGGATGGCTACACCTTC.

This clonotype was seen a few times. This chain connects TRBV7-8 to TRBJ2-3; 11 bases match TRBD2. The CDR3 covers 17 residues. The germline CDR1 and CDR2 sequences are SGHVS and FQNEAQ. V shed 6 bases, J shed 0 bases, and the junction held 8 bases outside the gene matches. The CDR3 nucleotides are TGTGCCAGCAGTCGACTAGCGGGGACCCTTAGCACAGATACGCAGTATTTT. This sequence encodes CASSRLAGTLSTDTQYF.

The chain combines TRBV12-3 or TRBV12-4 with TRBJ1-3; D uncertain. The CDR3 sequence is 14 residues long. V lost 3 bases and J lost 1, with 7 bases in between. The chain's CDR3 is CASSFGQSGNTIYF. The CDR3 bases are TGTGCCAGCAGTTTTGGGCAGTCTGGAAACACCATATATTTT.

The rearrangement links TRBV6-2 or TRBV6-3 to TRBJ2-3; 8 bases line up with TRBD2. Unmatched junction bases numbered 9, after V lost 6 bases and J lost 4 bases. Germline V CDR1 and CDR2: MNHEY, SVGEGT. The CDR3 sequence is 15 residues long. The CDR3 DNA reads as TGTGCCAGCAGCCTAAGGTTCGGGGGGGCAGATACGCAGTATTTT. Protein sequence: CASSLRFGGADTQYF.

This clonotype is judged medium-sized. The chain carries TRBV20-1 and TRBJ1-5, with TRBD1 identical over 10 bases. This CDR3 has 16 amino acids. Germline V lookup: CDR1 DFQATT, CDR2 SNEGSKA (reference sequence). J lost 5 bases, V lost 0 bases, and 7 bases had no gene match. This chain's CDR3 is CSARDRTGGGHQPQHF. The CDR3 DNA reads TGCAGTGCTAGAGATCGGACAGGGGGAGGGCATCAGCCCCAGCATTTT.

This clonotype was detected ten times or more. The J gene is TRBJ2-3, the V gene TRBV5-1; 13 bases map to TRBD2. J gave up 4 bases and V 0 bases, and 2 bases lay outside the gene matches. Germline loops: CDR1 SGHRS, CDR2 YFSETQ. The CDR3 runs 16 residues. The CDR3 sequence: CASSLATSGGADTQYF. CDR3 coding DNA: TGCGCCAGCAGCTTGGCCACTAGCGGGGGGGCAGATACGCAGTATTTT.

DNA for the CDR3: TGTGCCAGCACCCCACTCGGCGTTAACTATGGCTACACCTTC. Encoded protein: CASTPLGVNYGYTF. V is TRBV12-3 or TRBV12-4 and J is TRBJ1-2; D is unclear. This CDR3 is 14 amino acids long. V lost 7 bases and J lost 1, with 13 bases in between.